Listed here are 22 T cell receptor beta chains from one sample, sequenced in a study of blood T cell repertoires in COVID-19. Profiling relied on immunoSEQ multiplex PCR, and the TCRdb table lists in-frame clones only, not all of them. This sample has nearly 350,000 clones, with about 86% found just once. The sequenced material came from peripheral blood. The receptors were sampled from a man in his thirties or forties with active or convalescent COVID-19.

V usage is TRBV29-1 and J usage is TRBJ1-5; D possibly corresponds to TRBD1 (6 bases). Germline values: CDR1 SQVTM, CDR2 ANQGSEA. The CDR3 totals 13 residues. The germline V and J ends were trimmed by 3 bases and 6 bases, with 12 bases remaining between them. CDR3 coding DNA: TGCAGCGTTGATTGGGGGGGCGGTCAGCCCCAGCATTTT. It is translated as CSVDWGGGQPQHF.

The rearrangement joins TRBV5-1 to TRBJ2-7, with 8 bases that match TRBD1. Trimming at V came to 3 bases and at J to 1 base, leaving 3 bases not matched to a gene. Germline CDR1 is SGHRS and CDR2 is YFSETQ. The CDR3 loop spans 14 amino acids. CDR3 DNA: TGCGCCAGCAGCTGGAGACAGGGGTCCTACGAGCAGTACTTC. It yields the protein CASSWRQGSYEQYF.

This chain joins TRBV28 and TRBJ2-2, with 7 bases identical to TRBD1. Germline V gives CDR1 MDHEN, CDR2 SYDVKM. J gave up 5 bases and V 1 base, and 4 bases lay outside the gene matches. CDR3 length equals 15 residues. The CDR3 DNA sequence: TGTGCCAGCAGTTTATCTACAGGGGAAACCGGGGAGCTGTTTTTT. It encodes CASSLSTGETGELFF.

The rearrangement joins TRBV10-3 to TRBJ2-7, with 7 bases matching TRBD2. The CDR3 covers 13 residues. V was pared by 8 bases and J by 1 base, with 5 bases of the junction left unmatched. Per germline, CDR1 ENHRY and CDR2 SYGVKD. The CDR3 nucleotides are TGTGCCATCGGGGGGGGAGCTTCCTACGAGCAGTACTTC. It codes for CAIGGGASYEQYF.

The V and J genes are TRBV28 and TRBJ2-7; possibly TRBD2 for D (7 bases). The CDR3 is made up of 13 amino acids. The V gene lost 6 bases and the J gene lost 5 bases, with 14 bases spanning the gap. Germline V gene data show CDR1 as MDHEN and CDR2 as SYDVKM. The CDR3 DNA is TGTGCCAGCAGGAGGGGGGGGCGCGACGAGCAGTACTTC. It specifies CASRRGGRDEQYF. The entire variable domain, with the rest obtained from reference TRBV28 and TRBJ2-7, is as follows: DVKVTQSSRYLVKRTGEKVFLECVQDMDHENMFWYRQDPGLGLRLIYFSYDVKMKEKGDIPEGYSVSREKKERFSLILESASTNQTSMYLCASRRGGRDEQYFGPGTRLTVT.

This chain links TRBV5-1 with TRBJ1-5; D is possibly TRBD1 (6 bases). Trimming removed 0 bases at V and 4 bases at J, with 11 bases between. The CDR3 runs to 15 residues. In germline, CDR1 is SGHRS, CDR2 YFSETQ. The CDR3 spells CASSLVVGGNQPQHF. The CDR3 DNA follows: TGCGCCAGCAGCTTGGTGGTAGGGGGAAATCAGCCCCAGCATTTT. Together with reference TRBV5-1 and TRBJ1-5, the CDR3 gives the full variable domain: KAGVTQTPRYLIKTRGQQVTLSCSPISGHRSVSWYQQTPGQGLQFLFEYFSETQRNKGNFPGRFSGRQFSNSRSEMNVSTLELGDSALYLCASSLVVGGNQPQHFGDGTRLSIL.

The rearrangement joins TRBV11-2 to TRBJ2-3; D is undetermined. CDR3 length: 14 residues. Trimming shortened V by 1 base and J by 0 bases, and 5 bases separated the two germline ends. Germline V gene lookup returns CDR1 SGHAT and CDR2 FQNNGV. CDR3 DNA: TGTGCCAGCAGCTTAGGAACTAGCACAGATACGCAGTATTTT. It translates to CASSLGTSTDTQYF.

The chain uses TRBV7-7 and TRBJ2-5; D gene uncertain. V gave up 1 base and J gave up 0 bases, with 9 bases separating them. The CDR3 runs 15 residues. The germline CDR1 and CDR2 sequences are SSHAT and FNYEAQ (reference sequence). The CDR3 is CASSLGTDYQETQYF. Written as DNA, the CDR3 is TGTGCCAGCAGCTTAGGTACCGACTACCAAGAGACCCAGTACTTC.

V is TRBV6-5 and J is TRBJ1-4, with D unresolved. The CDR3 is made up of 14 amino acids. Trimming took off 6 bases at V and 4 bases at J, with 12 bases between the two ends. Germline CDR1 reads MNHEY; CDR2 reads SVGAGI. The CDR3 is CASSAHKYNEKLFF. The CDR3 coding sequence is TGTGCCAGCAGCGCCCACAAATATAATGAAAAACTGTTTTTT.

This rearrangement joins TRBV28 to TRBJ1-4; perhaps TRBD1 as D (6 bases). CDR3 length: 15 residues. Per germline, CDR1 MDHEN and CDR2 SYDVKM. V was pared by 5 bases and J by 0 bases, with 10 bases between. Written as DNA, the CDR3 is TGTGCCAGCAGTACAGGGAGCGCAACTAATGAAAAACTGTTTTTT. Translating gives CASSTGSATNEKLFF.

The chain employs TRBV6-5 and TRBJ1-6, with 8 positions matching TRBD1. Trimming cost V 5 bases and J 9 bases; bases outside gene matches: 9. The CDR3 contains 15 residues. CDR1 is MNHEY, CDR2 SVGAGI, per germline. CDR3 coding DNA: TGTGCCAGCAGTCCTTCTGGACAGGGAATTTCACCCCTCCACTTT. Translating gives CASSPSGQGISPLHF.

This chain links TRBV25-1 with TRBJ1-1; 9 bases agree with TRBD1. With V trimmed by 5 bases and J by 3 bases, 4 bases remained unmatched. CDR1 is MGHDK and CDR2 is SYGVNS in the germline V gene. The CDR3 is made up of 14 amino acids. In DNA, the CDR3 is TGTGCCAGCAGTCTCACAGGGGGCGACACTGAAGCTTTCTTT. As protein: CASSLTGGDTEAFF.

The rearrangement links TRBV28 to TRBJ2-5, with 9 bases identical to TRBD2. Unmatched junction bases numbered 14, after V lost 3 bases and J lost 3 bases. CDR3 length equals 18 residues. Germline V gene sequence: CDR1 MDHEN, CDR2 SYDVKM. CDR3: CASSFPRGLAHGEETQYF. In DNA form, the CDR3 reads TGTGCCAGCAGTTTTCCCCGTGGACTAGCGCATGGGGAAGAGACCCAGTACTTC.

This clone was observed a few times. This rearrangement joins TRBV19 to TRBJ1-3; D is ambiguous. CDR3 size: 15 residues. Germline-derived CDR1 and CDR2 are LNHDA and SQIVND (reference sequence). With 3 bases removed from V and 0 bases from J, the gap between germline ends came to 9 bases. CDR3 in DNA: TGTGCCAGTAGTATCGAACTACGCTCTGGAAACACCATATATTTT. Its protein is CASSIELRSGNTIYF.

The V call is TRBV29-1, the J call TRBJ1-2; TRBD1 agrees at 8 bases. J lost 1 base, V lost 4 bases, and 8 bases had no gene match. The CDR3 totals 15 residues. Looked up from germline, CDR1 is SQVTM and CDR2 is ANQGSEA. The CDR3 DNA is TGCAGCGTTGCCCTCGGACAGGGTGTTAACTATGGCTACACCTTC. This codes for CSVALGQGVNYGYTF.

The rearrangement uses TRBV5-1 and TRBJ2-3; D possibly corresponds to TRBD2 (5 bases). Germline V gene sequence: CDR1 SGHRS, CDR2 YFSETQ. The CDR3 is 13 amino acids. The V end lost 6 bases, the J end lost 4 bases, and 12 bases lay between the germline ends. The CDR3 loop reads CASMRTGADTQYF. The DNA for the CDR3 is TGCGCCAGCATGAGGACCGGGGCAGATACGCAGTATTTT.

The chain is built from TRBV6-5 and TRBJ1-1; tentative D call: TRBD1 (6 bases). CDR3 length equals 14 residues. The V gene's germline CDR1 is MNHEY and CDR2 SVGAGI. Deletions cut 4 bases from V and 1 base from J, with 10 bases between. The CDR3, as DNA: TGTGCCAGCAGTTTCCAGACAGGGAACACTGAAGCTTTCTTT. Protein sequence: CASSFQTGNTEAFF.

CDR3 region: CASSLGRSEETQYF. The CDR3 nucleotides are TGCGCCAGCAGCTTAGGGAGGTCGGAAGAGACCCAGTACTTC. This chain joins TRBV5-1 and TRBJ2-5, with D tentatively TRBD2 (6 bases). V lost 2 bases to trimming and J lost 3 bases, with 11 bases between them. Germline V gene data show CDR1 as SGHRS and CDR2 as YFSETQ. The CDR3 has 14 amino acids.

This chain uses TRBV7-3 with TRBJ2-1; TRBD1 aligns across 9 bases. Germline V gene lookup returns CDR1 SGHTA and CDR2 FQGTGA. This CDR3 has 15 amino acids. The V segment lost 1 base and the J segment 8 bases; nucleotides outside the gene matches: 6. The CDR3 region is CASSLRDRAPHEQFF. CDR3 nucleotide sequence: TGTGCCAGCAGCTTAAGGGACAGGGCCCCCCATGAGCAGTTCTTC. Full variable domain (missing parts from reference TRBV7-3 and TRBJ2-1): GAGVSQTPSNKVTEKGKYVELRCDPISGHTALYWYRQSLGQGPEFLIYFQGTGAADDSGLPNDRFFAVRPEGSVSTLKIQRTERGDSAVYLCASSLRDRAPHEQFFGPGTRLTVL.

This chain joins TRBV6-4 and TRBJ1-1, with D possibly matching TRBD1 (5 bases). This CDR3 has 14 amino acids. Trimming removed 5 bases at V and 1 base at J, with 11 bases between. Germline CDR1 MRHNA, CDR2 SNTAGT. The CDR3 loop is CASSPGLGNTEAFF. CDR3 nucleotide sequence: TGTGCCAGCAGTCCAGGGTTGGGGAACACTGAAGCTTTCTTT.

This clone was counted a single time. This chain joins TRBV7-8 and TRBJ1-3; maybe TRBD1 (6 bases). Per the germline V gene, CDR1 is SGHVS and CDR2 is FQNEAQ. The CDR3 totals 14 residues. V gave up 5 bases and J gave up 6 bases, with 14 bases separating them. The DNA of the CDR3 is TGTGCCAGCAGCACCGGGACATCGGCAAACACCATATATTTT. This encodes CASSTGTSANTIYF.

The chain links TRBV18 to TRBJ1-2; D not certain. CDR1 is KGHSH, CDR2 LQKENI, per germline. Trimming took off 6 bases at V and 5 bases at J, with 19 bases between the two ends. This CDR3 is built from 15 residues. CDR3 sequence (DNA): TGTGCCAGCTCTTTTATCCGGGAGAGCTCTTATGGCTACACCTTC. Translation gives CASSFIRESSYGYTF. Full variable domain (rest looked up from reference TRBV18 and TRBJ1-2): NAGVMQNPRHLVRRRGQEARLRCSPMKGHSHVYWYRQLPEEGLKFMVYLQKENIIDESGMPKERFSAEFPKEGPSILRIQQVVRGDSAAYFCASSFIRESSYGYTFGSGTRLTVV.